This T cell receptor (beta chain) was retrieved from a study of CD8+CD57+ T cells in acquired aplastic anemia (dated by TCRdb to 2017 to 2018). For context, the study as a whole: On average, sorted CD4+ and CD8+ cells yielded about 3 ug of extracted DNA, with a range of roughly 0.18 to 30 ug. CD8+CD57+ expansion was defined as frequency above the mean frequency observed in healthy subjects. What the work shows at the level of the full study, not this receptor alone: Although roughly 30 CD8+ CDR3 sequences were shared by patients and controls, these sequences appeared highly expressed in patients and within the immunodominant clones of patients. No significant difference in CD8+ Simpson's diversity was found between patients and healthy controls (P=0.060).

Turning to this clonotype: Its antigen remains unidentified. A junction end diverges from the germline sequence, so it may reflect a read error.

The patients picked for sequencing were ones in whom flow cytometry had shown an expansion of CD8+CD57+ cells. Severe acquired aplastic anemia was diagnosed in all patients according to International Study of Aplastic Anemia and Agranulocytosis and Camitta criteria. No therapy had been received by the patients at the time of blood sampling. In this study, sorted CD4+ and CD8+ T cells from the blood of healthy subjects and of severe aplastic anemia patients had their TCR repertoires deep-sequenced. In the USA, patient enrollment took place under clinicaltrials.gov protocols 00001620, 01623167, 00001397, 00071045, 00081523 and 00961064. Ficoll-Paque density gradient centrifugation was used to isolate peripheral blood mononuclear cells. Before DNA was extracted, CD4+ and CD8+ T cells were sorted using either FACS or magnetic beads. TCR beta VDJ combination and CDR3 sequence profiling used genomic DNA as the template. An Illumina HiSeq 2000 was the platform used for TCR repertoire sequencing. The published analysis was carried out like this. Repertoire assessment relied on Simpson's diversity index, CDR3 size and DJ length profiles, and TRBV/TRBJ rearrangement plots. The most abundant DNA sequence in the deep sequencing data was taken as the immunodominant clone. CDR3 amino acid sequences were screened for sharing across subjects and were compared with published repertoires and the VDJdb database. TCRdb ran its own pipeline on the public reads, namely fastp trimming at Q25 and MiXCR clone calling, and kept in-frame beta chains. When rows share a CDR3 protein, they turn into one entry using the most common DNA and genes. Clone size and V and J calls follow TCRdb, not the original study. The sample yields 270,000 or so distinct CDR3 sequences; less than 85% were counted once. The ten most abundant clones make up 35% to 50% of the sample.

The germline V gene gives CDR1 as SGDLS and CDR2 as YYNGEE. The CDR3 numbers 14 residues from cysteine through phenylalanine. The DNA shown is the 42-base CDR3, in frame from base 1. This chain joins TRBV9 to TRBJ2-7, with the D gene call left open. The clonotype originates from a human donor with aplastic anemia. Sequenced material: sorted CD4+, CD8+, or CD8+CD57+ T cells (not recorded which) from PBMCs. The CDR3 protein: CASSVDAPRNEPHF. The DNA sequence reads TGTGCCAGCAGCGTAGACGCCCCGAGAAACGAGCCCCACTTC.